Shown below are 12 T cell receptor beta chains from a single sample sequenced in a study of blood T cell repertoires in COVID-19 (dated by TCRdb to about 2020). Libraries came from the immunoSEQ multiplex PCR assay. The immuneACCESS repertoire file appears here via TCRdb, limited to in-frame rearrangements. These files lack a portion of the clones; in checked studies, under half of the deficit traces to unresolved V genes, and the cause of the others is not known. A total of 250,000 to 300,000 clones appear in this sample, 88% of them only once. 0.65% to 0.95% of the sample rests with the top ten. The sequenced material came from peripheral blood. These receptors were taken from a woman between 25 and 40 years old with acute or convalescent COVID-19.

The chain combines TRBV5-4 with TRBJ2-3; 13 bases line up with TRBD2. V dropped 4 bases and J dropped 2; count of bases not matched to a gene: 4. Germline values: CDR1 SGHNT, CDR2 YYREEE (reference sequence). The CDR3 covers 16 residues. CDR3 DNA: TGTGCCAGCAGCACGACTAGCGGGAGGTACACAGATACGCAGTATTTT. This gives the protein CASSTTSGRYTDTQYF.

This chain connects TRBV7-8 to TRBJ2-5; D may be TRBD1 (5 bases). The length of the CDR3 is 13 residues. Germline V gives CDR1 SGHVS, CDR2 FQNEAQ. V was clipped by 7 bases and J by 2 bases, with 11 bases between them. Written as DNA, the CDR3 is TGTGCCAGCATTCCAGGGTTGCAAGAGACCCAGTACTTC. Protein product: CASIPGLQETQYF.

This chain uses TRBV19 with TRBJ2-7, with D maybe TRBD1 (7 bases). The length of the CDR3 is 16 residues. V lost 5 bases to trimming and J lost 1 base, with 18 bases between them. Germline V gene lookup returns CDR1 LNHDA and CDR2 SQIVND (reference sequence). CDR3 bases: TGTGCCAGTAGTGCCTACCCAGGGGGGACTTCCTACGAGCAGTACTTC. Residues: CASSAYPGGTSYEQYF.

This sequence joins TRBV18 and TRBJ2-1, with D maybe TRBD1 (6 bases). Trimming cost V 0 bases and J 7 bases, with 13 bases left between them. CDR1 KGHSH and CDR2 LQKENI come from the germline V gene. The CDR3 sequence is 15 residues long. The CDR3 loop reads CASSPPGGFGNEQFF. CDR3 DNA: TGTGCCAGCTCACCACCAGGGGGTTTCGGAAATGAGCAGTTCTTC.

The genes are TRBV23-1 and TRBJ1-4; 8 nucleotides match TRBD1. TRBV23-1 is identified as an open reading frame with a role that is uncertain. V lost 6 bases, J lost 8 bases, and 8 bases stayed unmatched. CDR3 size: 14 residues. The CDR3 is CASRIRTGTEKLFF. In DNA form, the CDR3 reads TGCGCCAGCAGGATACGGACAGGGACGGAAAAACTGTTTTTT.

The chain combines TRBV19 with TRBJ1-5; 9 positions agree with TRBD1. Looked up from germline, CDR1 is LNHDA and CDR2 is SQIVND (reference sequence). The junction had 8 bases not matched to a gene; V was cut back by 3 bases and J by 2 bases. The CDR3 is 17 amino acids. The CDR3 loop is CASSIRGTGIGNQPQHF. In nucleotides, the CDR3 is TGTGCCAGTAGTATTAGAGGGACAGGGATAGGCAATCAGCCCCAGCATTTT. Together with reference TRBV19 and TRBJ1-5, the CDR3 gives the full variable domain: DGGITQSPKYLFRKEGQNVTLSCEQNLNHDAMYWYRQDPGQGLRLIYYSQIVNDFQKGDIAEGYSVSREKKESFPLTVTSAQKNPTAFYLCASSIRGTGIGNQPQHFGDGTRLSIL.

The chain links TRBV30 to TRBJ2-7; 7 positions agree with TRBD2. Germline CDR1 and CDR2: GTSNPN and SVGIG (reference sequence). This CDR3 spans 14 amino acids. V dropped 2 bases and J dropped 6; count of bases not matched to a gene: 10. The CDR3 is CAWSPGTGGVEQYF. Written as DNA, the CDR3 is TGTGCCTGGAGTCCCGGGACGGGGGGAGTCGAGCAGTACTTC.

This clone was seen just once. The chain couples TRBV6-4 to TRBJ1-2, with D tentatively TRBD1 (5 bases). The CDR3 length is 12 residues. CDR1 and CDR2 from the germline V gene are MRHNA and SNTAGT. CDR3 sequence: CAKGRDNYGYTF. The CDR3 region has the DNA TGTGCTAAGGGCAGGGATAACTATGGCTACACCTTC.

This clone was seen a single time. The chain uses TRBV6-5 and TRBJ2-5; weak D call: TRBD1 (5 bases). The CDR3 is 15 amino acids. Germline V gene data show CDR1 as MNHEY and CDR2 as SVGAGI. Trimming removed 0 bases at V and 2 bases at J, with 10 bases between. The CDR3 protein is CASSYSGRWQETQYF. The CDR3 DNA follows: TGTGCCAGCAGTTACTCGGGGCGCTGGCAAGAGACCCAGTACTTC.

The chain recombines TRBV18 with TRBJ1-4; no reliable D call. V was pared by 5 bases and J by 8 bases, with 9 bases between. Germline CDR1 reads KGHSH; CDR2 reads LQKENI. The CDR3 runs 12 residues. In DNA, the CDR3 is TGTGCCAGCTCAACTCGAGGGGAAAAACTGTTTTTT. Amino acids: CASSTRGEKLFF.

The chain links TRBV11-2 to TRBJ2-7, with TRBD1 as a possible D gene (6 bases). V gave up 5 bases and J gave up 1 base, with 15 bases separating them. Germline V CDR1 and CDR2: SGHAT, FQNNGV. CDR3 length: 15 amino acids. The CDR3 sequence is CASSLGGVRSYEQYF. CDR3 bases: TGTGCCAGCAGCCTTGGGGGCGTTAGGTCCTACGAGCAGTACTTC.

The chain couples TRBV25-1 to TRBJ2-7; D is possibly TRBD1 (6 bases). Germline V lookup: CDR1 MGHDK, CDR2 SYGVNS. The CDR3 has 14 residues. With 5 bases removed from V and 4 bases from J, the gap between germline ends came to 15 bases. Here the CDR3 DNA reads TGTGCCAGCAGTTATCGGGACAACTATTACGAGCAGTACTTC. This codes for CASSYRDNYYEQYF.